These T cell receptor beta chains were read from a single sample in a study of shared clonotypes between healthy human individuals. The data were produced by immunoSEQ multiplex PCR, yet TCRdb's version contains in-frame clones alone and is incomplete. The sample records about 1.9 million clones, about 94% being singletons. The material sequenced was naive CD8+ T cells from PBMCs. These receptors came from a young man in good health. Some clones in this sample may be carry-over from other donors' samples. CDR3s include the opening cysteine and the closing phenylalanine or tryptophan. The D gene is left open where the match is weak.

V: TRBV27
J: TRBJ2-7
D: -
CDR3: CASSPIGGYEQYF
DNA: TGTGCCAGCAGCCCAATTGGTGGGTACGAGCAGTACTTC

V: TRBV30
J: TRBJ1-2
D: -
CDR3: CAGRVEGYTF
DNA: TGTGCCGGCAGGGTGGAGGGCTACACCTTC

V: TRBV10-1
J: TRBJ1-3
D: -
CDR3: CASSEFFGTTDSGNTIYF
DNA: TGCGCCAGCAGTGAGTTCTTTGGTACGACCGACTCTGGAAACACCATATATTTT

V: TRBV29-1
J: TRBJ2-7
D: TRBD1
CDR3: CSALGAGGRYEQYF
DNA: TGCAGCGCCCTAGGGGCAGGGGGCCGTTACGAGCAGTACTTC

V: TRBV6-1
J: TRBJ1-2
D: -
CDR3: CASSEKGSGYTF
DNA: TGTGCCAGCAGTGAAAAGGGGTCAGGCTACACCTTC

V: TRBV4-3
J: TRBJ1-2
D: -
CDR3: CASSPGGNYGYTF
DNA: TGCGCCAGCAGCCCGGGGGGTAACTATGGCTACACCTTC

V: TRBV4-1
J: TRBJ1-2
D: -
CDR3: CASSQDGWSADYGYTF
DNA: TGCGCCAGCAGCCAAGATGGGTGGTCAGCAGACTATGGCTACACCTTC

V: TRBV27
J: TRBJ2-3
D: -
CDR3: CASSLWAGVTDTQYF
DNA: TGTGCCAGCAGTTTATGGGCCGGGGTCACAGATACGCAGTATTTT

V: TRBV4-3
J: TRBJ1-2
D: -
CDR3: CASSPGVALANYGYTF
DNA: TGCGCCAGCAGCCCGGGGGTCGCCCTAGCTAACTATGGCTACACCTTC

V: TRBV9
J: TRBJ2-7
D: -
CDR3: CASSATATTREQYF
DNA: TGTGCCAGCAGCGCGACAGCTACCACGAGGGAGCAGTACTTC

V: TRBV12-5
J: TRBJ2-7
D: TRBD2
CDR3: CASGFGLAGVNEQYF
DNA: TGTGCTAGTGGTTTCGGACTAGCGGGAGTAAACGAGCAGTACTTC

V: TRBV19
J: TRBJ2-1
D: TRBD2
CDR3: CASARDYPRDEQFF
DNA: TGTGCCAGCGCGCGGGACTACCCGAGGGATGAGCAGTTCTTC

V: TRBV14
J: TRBJ2-4
D: TRBD1
CDR3: CASSQGAGGAGNIQYF
DNA: TGTGCCAGCAGCCAAGGAGCAGGGGGCGCGGGAAACATTCAGTACTTC

V: TRBV13
J: TRBJ2-7
D: -
CDR3: CASSLEGISYEQYF
DNA: TGTGCCAGCAGCTTAGAAGGGATCTCCTACGAGCAGTACTTC

V: TRBV14
J: TRBJ2-7
D: -
CDR3: CASSPWGGRSSYEQYF
DNA: TGTGCCAGCAGCCCTTGGGGTGGACGAAGCTCCTACGAGCAGTACTTC

V: TRBV11-2
J: TRBJ2-7
D: -
CDR3: CASSFGSAYEQYF
DNA: TGTGCCAGCAGCTTCGGGAGCGCCTACGAGCAGTACTTC

V: TRBV7-9
J: TRBJ1-2
D: -
CDR3: CASSLATEETDGYTF
DNA: TGTGCCAGCAGCTTAGCTACCGAGGAAACTGATGGCTACACCTTC